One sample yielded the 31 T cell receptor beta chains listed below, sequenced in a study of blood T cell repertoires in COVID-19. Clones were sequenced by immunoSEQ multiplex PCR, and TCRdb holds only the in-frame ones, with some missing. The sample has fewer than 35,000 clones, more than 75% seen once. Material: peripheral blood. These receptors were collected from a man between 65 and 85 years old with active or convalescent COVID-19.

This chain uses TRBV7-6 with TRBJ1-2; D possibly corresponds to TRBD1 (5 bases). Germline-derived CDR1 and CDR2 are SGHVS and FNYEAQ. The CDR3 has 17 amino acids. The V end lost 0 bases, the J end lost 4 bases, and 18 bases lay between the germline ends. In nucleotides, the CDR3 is TGTGCCAGCAGCTTAGCAAGTAGTGCAGGGCAAACCTATGGCTACACCTTC. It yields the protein CASSLASSAGQTYGYTF.

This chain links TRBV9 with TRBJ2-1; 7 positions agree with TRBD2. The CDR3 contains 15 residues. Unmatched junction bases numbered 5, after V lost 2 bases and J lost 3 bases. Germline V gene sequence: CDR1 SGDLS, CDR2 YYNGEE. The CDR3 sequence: CASSVGGRNYNEQFF. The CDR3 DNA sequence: TGTGCCAGCAGCGTGGGAGGGAGAAACTACAATGAGCAGTTCTTC.

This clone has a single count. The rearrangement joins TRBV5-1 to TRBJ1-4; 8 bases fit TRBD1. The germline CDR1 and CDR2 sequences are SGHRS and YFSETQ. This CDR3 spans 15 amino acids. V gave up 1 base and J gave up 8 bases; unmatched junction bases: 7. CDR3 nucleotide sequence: TGCGCCAGCAGCTTGCTCCAGGGGGCGCAGGAAAAACTGTTTTTT. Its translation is CASSLLQGAQEKLFF.

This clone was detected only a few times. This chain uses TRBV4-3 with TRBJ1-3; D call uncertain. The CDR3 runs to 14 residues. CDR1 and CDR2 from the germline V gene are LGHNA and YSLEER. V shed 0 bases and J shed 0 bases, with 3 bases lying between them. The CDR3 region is CASSQDSSGNTIYF. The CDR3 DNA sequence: TGCGCCAGCAGCCAAGACTCCTCTGGAAACACCATATATTTT.

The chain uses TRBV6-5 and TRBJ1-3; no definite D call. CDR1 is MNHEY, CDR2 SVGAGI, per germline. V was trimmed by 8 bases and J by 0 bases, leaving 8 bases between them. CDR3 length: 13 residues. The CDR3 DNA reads TGTGCCAGCCCTTCTTACTCTGGAAACACCATATATTTT. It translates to CASPSYSGNTIYF.

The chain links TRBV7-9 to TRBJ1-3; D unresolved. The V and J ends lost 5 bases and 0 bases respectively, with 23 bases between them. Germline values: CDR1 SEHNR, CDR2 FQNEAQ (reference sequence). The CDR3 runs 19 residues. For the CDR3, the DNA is TGTGCCAGCAGCCCAACCGGTTTGGGTCAGCGCAGCTCTGGAAACACCATATATTTT. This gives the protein CASSPTGLGQRSSGNTIYF.

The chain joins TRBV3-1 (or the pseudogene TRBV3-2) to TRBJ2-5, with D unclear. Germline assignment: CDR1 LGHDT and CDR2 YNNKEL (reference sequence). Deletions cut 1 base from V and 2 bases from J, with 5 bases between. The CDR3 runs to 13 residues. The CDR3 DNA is TGTGCCAGCAGCCAAGGACAACAAGAGACCCAGTACTTC. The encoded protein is CASSQGQQETQYF.

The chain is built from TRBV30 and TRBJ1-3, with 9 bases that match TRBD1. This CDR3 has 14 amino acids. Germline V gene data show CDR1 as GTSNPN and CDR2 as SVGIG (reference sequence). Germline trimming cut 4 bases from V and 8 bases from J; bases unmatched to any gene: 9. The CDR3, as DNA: TGTGCCTGGACTCTAACAGGGGGCGTATACACCATATATTTT. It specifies CAWTLTGGVYTIYF.

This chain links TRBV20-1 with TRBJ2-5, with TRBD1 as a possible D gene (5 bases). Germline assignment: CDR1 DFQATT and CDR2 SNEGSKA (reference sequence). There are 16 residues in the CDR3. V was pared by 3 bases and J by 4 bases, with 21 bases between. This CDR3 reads CSASPFGGRASETQYF. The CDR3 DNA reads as TGCAGTGCTAGTCCCTTCGGTGGCAGGGCATCAGAGACCCAGTACTTC.

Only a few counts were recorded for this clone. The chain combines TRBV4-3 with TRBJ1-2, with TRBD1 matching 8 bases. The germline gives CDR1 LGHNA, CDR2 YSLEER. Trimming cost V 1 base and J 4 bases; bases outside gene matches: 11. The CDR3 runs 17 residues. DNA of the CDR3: TGCGCCAGCAGCCAAGGGCCCGAGACAGGGGTAGGCTATGGCTACACCTTC. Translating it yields CASSQGPETGVGYGYTF.

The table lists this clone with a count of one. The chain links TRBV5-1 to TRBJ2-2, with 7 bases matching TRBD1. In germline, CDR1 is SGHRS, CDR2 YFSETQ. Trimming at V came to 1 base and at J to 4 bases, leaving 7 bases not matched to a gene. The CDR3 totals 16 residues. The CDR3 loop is CASSLMGTVATGELFF. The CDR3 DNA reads TGCGCCAGCAGCTTGATGGGGACAGTCGCCACCGGGGAGCTGTTTTTT.

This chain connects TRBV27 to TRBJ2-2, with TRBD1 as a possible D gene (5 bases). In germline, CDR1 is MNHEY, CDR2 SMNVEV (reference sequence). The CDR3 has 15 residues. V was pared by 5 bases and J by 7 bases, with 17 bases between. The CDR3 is CASSPLEKGHGELFF. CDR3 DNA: TGTGCCAGCAGTCCTCTGGAGAAGGGGCACGGGGAGCTGTTTTTT.

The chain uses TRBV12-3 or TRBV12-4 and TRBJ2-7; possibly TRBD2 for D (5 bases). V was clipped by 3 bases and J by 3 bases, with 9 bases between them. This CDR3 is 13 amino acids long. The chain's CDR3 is CASSFEGVYEQYF. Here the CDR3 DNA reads TGTGCCAGCAGTTTTGAGGGAGTCTACGAGCAGTACTTC.

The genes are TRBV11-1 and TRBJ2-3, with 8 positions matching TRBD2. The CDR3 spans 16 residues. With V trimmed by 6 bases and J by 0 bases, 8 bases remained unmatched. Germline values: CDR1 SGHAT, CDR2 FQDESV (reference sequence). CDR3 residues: CASSRLTSGSTDTQYF. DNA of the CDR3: TGTGCCAGCAGTCGCCTTACTAGCGGTAGCACAGATACGCAGTATTTT.

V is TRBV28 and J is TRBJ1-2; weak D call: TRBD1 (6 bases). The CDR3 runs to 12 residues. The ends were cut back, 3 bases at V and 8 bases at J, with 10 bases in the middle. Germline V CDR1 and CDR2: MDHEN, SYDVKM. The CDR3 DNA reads TGTGCCAGCAGTTTGCGGGGGCACGGCTACACCTTC. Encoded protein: CASSLRGHGYTF.

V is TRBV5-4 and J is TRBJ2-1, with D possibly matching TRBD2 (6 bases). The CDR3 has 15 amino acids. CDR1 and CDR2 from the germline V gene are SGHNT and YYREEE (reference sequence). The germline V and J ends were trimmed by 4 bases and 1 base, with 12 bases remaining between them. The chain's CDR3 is CASSTGTGSYNEQFF. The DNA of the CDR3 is TGTGCCAGCAGCACCGGGACTGGGTCCTACAATGAGCAGTTCTTC. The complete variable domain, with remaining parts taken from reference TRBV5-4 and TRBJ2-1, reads ETGVTQSPTHLIKTRGQQVTLRCSSQSGHNTVSWYQQALGQGPQFIFQYYREEENGRGNFPPRFSGLQFPNYSSELNVNALELDDSALYLCASSTGTGSYNEQFFGPGTRLTVL.

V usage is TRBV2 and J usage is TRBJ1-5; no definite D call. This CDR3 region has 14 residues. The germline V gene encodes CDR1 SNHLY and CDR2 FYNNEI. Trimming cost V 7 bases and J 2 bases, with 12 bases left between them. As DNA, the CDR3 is TGTGCCAGCAATTCGTTCTCTCGCAATCAGCCCCAGCATTTT. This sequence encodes CASNSFSRNQPQHF.

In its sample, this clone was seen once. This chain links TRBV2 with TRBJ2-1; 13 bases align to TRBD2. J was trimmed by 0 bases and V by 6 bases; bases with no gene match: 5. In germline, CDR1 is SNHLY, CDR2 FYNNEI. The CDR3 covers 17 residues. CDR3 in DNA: TGTGCCAGCAGAGGACTAGCGGGAGAGCGCTCCTACAATGAGCAGTTCTTC. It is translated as CASRGLAGERSYNEQFF.

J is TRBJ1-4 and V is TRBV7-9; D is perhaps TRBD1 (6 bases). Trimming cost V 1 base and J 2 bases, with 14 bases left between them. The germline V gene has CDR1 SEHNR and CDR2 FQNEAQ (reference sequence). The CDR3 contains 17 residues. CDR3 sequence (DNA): TGTGCCAGCAGCTTAGAGCTGGGGGCGAGGACTAATGAAAAACTGTTTTTT. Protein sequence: CASSLELGARTNEKLFF.

In DNA, the CDR3 is TGTGCCAGCAGCCCAACGGTCGTATTTCGAGCTTTCTTT. It translates to CASSPTVVFRAFF. This sequence joins TRBV7-9 and TRBJ1-1; no reliable D call. Per the germline V gene, CDR1 is SEHNR and CDR2 is FQNEAQ (reference sequence). The CDR3 contains 13 residues. Trimming pared 5 bases from V and 10 bases from J, leaving 17 bases between.

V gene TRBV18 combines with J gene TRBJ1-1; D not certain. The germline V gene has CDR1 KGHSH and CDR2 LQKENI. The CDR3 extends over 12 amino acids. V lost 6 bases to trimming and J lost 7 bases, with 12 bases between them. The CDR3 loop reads CASSENRNEAFF. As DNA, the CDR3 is TGTGCCAGCTCGGAGAACCGGAATGAAGCTTTCTTT.

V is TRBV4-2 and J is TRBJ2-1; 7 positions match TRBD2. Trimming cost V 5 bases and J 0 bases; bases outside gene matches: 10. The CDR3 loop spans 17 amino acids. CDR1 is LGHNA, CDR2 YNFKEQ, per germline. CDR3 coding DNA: TGTGCCAGCAGCGGTCGGGCCGGCGGGAGCTCCTACAATGAGCAGTTCTTC. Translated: CASSGRAGGSSYNEQFF.

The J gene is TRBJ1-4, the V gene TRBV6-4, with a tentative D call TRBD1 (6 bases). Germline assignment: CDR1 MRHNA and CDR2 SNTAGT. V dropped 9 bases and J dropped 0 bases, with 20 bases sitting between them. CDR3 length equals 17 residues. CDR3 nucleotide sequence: TGTGCCAGGGTTGAAACAGGGATACCTGCAACTAATGAAAAACTGTTTTTT. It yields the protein CARVETGIPATNEKLFF.

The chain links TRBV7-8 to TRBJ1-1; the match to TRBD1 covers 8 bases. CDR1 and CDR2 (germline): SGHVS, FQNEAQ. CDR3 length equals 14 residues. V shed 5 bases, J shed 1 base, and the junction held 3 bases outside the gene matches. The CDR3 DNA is TGTGCCAGCAGCCCGGGACAGGCGAACACTGAAGCTTTCTTT. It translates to CASSPGQANTEAFF.

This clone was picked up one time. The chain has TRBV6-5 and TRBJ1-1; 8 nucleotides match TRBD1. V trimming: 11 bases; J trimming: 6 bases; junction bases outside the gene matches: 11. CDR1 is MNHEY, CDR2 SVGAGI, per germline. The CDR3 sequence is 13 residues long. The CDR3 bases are TGTGCCGGAATCGGACAGGGTGGCCCTGAAGCTTTCTTT. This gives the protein CAGIGQGGPEAFF.

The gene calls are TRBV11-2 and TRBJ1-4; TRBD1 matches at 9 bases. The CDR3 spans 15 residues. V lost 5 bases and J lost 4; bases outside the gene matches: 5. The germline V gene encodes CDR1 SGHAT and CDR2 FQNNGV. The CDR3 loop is CASSPGTGLNEKLFF. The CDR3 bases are TGTGCCAGCAGCCCGGGGACAGGGCTTAATGAAAAACTGTTTTTT.

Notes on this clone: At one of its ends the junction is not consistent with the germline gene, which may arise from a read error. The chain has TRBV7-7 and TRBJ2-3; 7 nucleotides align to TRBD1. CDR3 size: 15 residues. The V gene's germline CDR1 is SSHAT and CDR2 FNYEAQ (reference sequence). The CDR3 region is CASSLGDRVTDTQYF. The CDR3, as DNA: TGTGCTAGCAGCTTAGGTGACAGGGTTACAGATACGCAGTATTTT.

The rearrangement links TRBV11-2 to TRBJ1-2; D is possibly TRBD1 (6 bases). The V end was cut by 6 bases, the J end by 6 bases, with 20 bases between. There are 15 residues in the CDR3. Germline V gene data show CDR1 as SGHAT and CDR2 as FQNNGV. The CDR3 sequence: CASSQMVGARNGYTF. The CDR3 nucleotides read TGTGCCAGCAGTCAAATGGTGGGGGCGCGAAATGGCTACACCTTC.

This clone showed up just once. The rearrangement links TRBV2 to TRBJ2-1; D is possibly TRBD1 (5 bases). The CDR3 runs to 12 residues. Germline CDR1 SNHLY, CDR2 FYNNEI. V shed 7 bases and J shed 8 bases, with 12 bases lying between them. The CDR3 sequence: CASKSGLDEQFF. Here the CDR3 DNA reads TGTGCCAGCAAGTCAGGGTTGGATGAGCAGTTCTTC.

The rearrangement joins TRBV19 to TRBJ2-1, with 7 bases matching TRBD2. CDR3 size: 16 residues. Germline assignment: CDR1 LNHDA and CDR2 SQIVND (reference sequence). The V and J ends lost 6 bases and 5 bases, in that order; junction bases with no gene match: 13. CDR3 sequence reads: CASRELGGRLDNEQFF. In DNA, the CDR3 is TGTGCCAGTAGGGAGTTGGGCGGGAGATTAGACAATGAGCAGTTCTTC.

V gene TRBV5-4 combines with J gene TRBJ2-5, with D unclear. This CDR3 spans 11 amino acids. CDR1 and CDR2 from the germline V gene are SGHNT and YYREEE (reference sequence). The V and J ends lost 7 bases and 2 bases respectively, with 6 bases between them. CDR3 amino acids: CASGRQETQYF. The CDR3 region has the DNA TGTGCCAGCGGTAGACAAGAGACCCAGTACTTC. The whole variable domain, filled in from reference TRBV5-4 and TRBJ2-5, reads ETGVTQSPTHLIKTRGQQVTLRCSSQSGHNTVSWYQQALGQGPQFIFQYYREEENGRGNFPPRFSGLQFPNYSSELNVNALELDDSALYLCASGRQETQYFGPGTRLLVL.